The rows below give T cell receptor beta chains drawn from one sample of a study of vaccination and CD4 T cells after COVID-19. These receptors have no identified antigens. TCRdb passed the PCR reads through MiXCR, listing each CDR3 protein once. The sample contains a few thousand distinct CDR3 sequences, roughly 15% of which appear only once. The sequencing sample was made of CD4+ T cells from blood, cultured in vitro. These receptors came from a human donor who had recovered from COVID-19. Each CDR3 is given with its conserved first and last residue. The order of the fields is clone size, J gene, V gene, D gene, CDR3 DNA, CDR3 protein. D genes are given only for firm matches. Clone sizes are given selectively: once, few, many, or a class where the clone is expanded.

medium-sized | TRBJ2-5 | TRBV7-2 | . | TGTGCCAGCAGCCCCGGGGGCAGAGAGACCCAGTACTTC | CASSPGGRETQYF
few | TRBJ2-7 | TRBV5-4 | TRBD1 | TGTGCCAGCAGCCCAAGAGGGGGCCCCACCGAGCAGTACTTC | CASSPRGGPTEQYF
. | TRBJ2-2 | TRBV20-1 | . | TGCAGTGCTAGACCCCAACGGCCAGTCACAGCTAACACCGGGGAGCTGTTTTTT | CSARPQRPVTANTGELFF
once | TRBJ1-3 | TRBV2 | . | TGTGCCAATCGGGGTCCCTCTGGAAACACCATATATTTT | CANRGPSGNTIYF
medium-sized | TRBJ1-2 | TRBV18 | . | TGTGCCAGCTCACCAAGGGAGTTTACTTATGGCTACACCTTC | CASSPREFTYGYTF
. | TRBJ1-4 | TRBV30 | . | TGTGCCTGGTGGCGTCCAACTAATGAAAAACTGTTTTTT | CAWWRPTNEKLFF
few | TRBJ2-4 | TRBV6-5 | . | TGTGCCAGCAGTTCCCCCGGGCTCCGGGGGAACATTCAGTACTTC | CASSSPGLRGNIQYF
few | TRBJ1-1 | TRBV9 | TRBD1 | TGTGCCAGCAGCCCAGGGGGCGAAGCTTTCTTT | CASSPGGEAFF
. | TRBJ2-7 | TRBV5-6 | TRBD2 | TGTGCCAGCAGCTTGGGGGGGGGAGCCGAGCAGTACTTC | CASSLGGGAEQYF
few | TRBJ1-2 | TRBV18 | . | TGTGCCAGCTCACCACCGGACAGACCTAACTATGGCTACACCTTC | CASSPPDRPNYGYTF
medium-sized | TRBJ2-1 | TRBV2 | TRBD2 | TGTGCCAGGGATAAGACTAGCGGGGTTTACAATGAGCAGTTCTTC | CARDKTSGVYNEQFF
few | TRBJ1-2 | TRBV2 | TRBD1 | TGTGCCAGGGACAGGGGGCGTCGGTTTGGTGGCTACACCTTC | CARDRGRRFGGYTF
. | TRBJ1-2 | TRBV6-1 | TRBD1 | TGTGCCAGCAGTGAAGACAGGGGAGGGCATGGCTACACCTTC | CASSEDRGGHGYTF
medium-sized | TRBJ1-1 | TRBV6-1 | . | TGTGCCAGCATGGGGGCAGGGATGAACACTGAAGCTTTCTTT | CASMGAGMNTEAFF
few | TRBJ2-7 | TRBV28 | . | TGTGCCAGCAGTTCTAAATGGGTACCGGGCGAGCAGTACTTC | CASSSKWVPGEQYF
few | TRBJ2-1 | TRBV27 | . | TGTGCCAGCAGTAGGGCGGGCCTCTCCTACAATGAGCAGTTCTTC | CASSRAGLSYNEQFF
. | TRBJ2-3 | TRBV5-4 | . | TGTGCCAGCAGCCAGGCCGGCACAGATACGCAGTATTTT | CASSQAGTDTQYF
. | TRBJ1-2 | TRBV12-3/TRBV12-4 | . | TGTGCCAACAGTTCTACCGGGTGGGCCCCAGGAGATGGCTACACCTTC | CANSSTGWAPGDGYTF
. | TRBJ2-7 | TRBV6-1 | . | TGTGCCAGCAGTGCGTCTAGGGCCGAGCAGTACTTC | CASSASRAEQYF
medium-sized | TRBJ1-1 | TRBV7-8 | . | TGTGCCAGCAGCCCAAGTGGGGGAATGGGGGTGAGAACTGAAGCTTTCTTT | CASSPSGGMGVRTEAFF
. | TRBJ2-3 | TRBV7-6 | . | TGTGCCAGCAGTATAAGCACAGATACGCAGTATTTT | CASSISTDTQYF
few | TRBJ2-3 | TRBV12-3/TRBV12-4 | TRBD2 | TGTGCCAGCAGTTTAGCGCGGGGGGGCTCCGCAGATACGCAGTATTTT | CASSLARGGSADTQYF
. | TRBJ1-6 | TRBV5-1 | TRBD1 | TGCGCCAGCAGCTTTTCGGGACAGACTGATAATTCACCCCTCCACTTT | CASSFSGQTDNSPLHF
medium-sized | TRBJ2-3 | TRBV7-6 | . | TGTGCCAGCAGCTTAGGACTGGGGGGCGGGGGCCCAGATACGCAGTATTTT | CASSLGLGGGGPDTQYF
few | TRBJ1-5 | TRBV12-3/TRBV12-4 | . | TGTGCCAGCAGTTTACAGGACTCAAGGAATCAGCCCCAGCATTTT | CASSLQDSRNQPQHF
once | TRBJ1-2 | TRBV12-3/TRBV12-4 | . | TGTGCCAGCAGCTCGACACTTAACTATGGCTACACCTTC | CASSSTLNYGYTF
. | TRBJ1-4 | TRBV12-5 | . | TGTGCTAGTGGTTCCGACGGACCCAATGAAAAACTGTTTTTT | CASGSDGPNEKLFF
few | TRBJ1-5 | TRBV6-1 | TRBD1 | TGTGCCAGCAGTACCCCGGGCCAGGGGGCATCGAGCAATCAGCCCCAGCATTTT | CASSTPGQGASSNQPQHF
once | TRBJ1-1 | TRBV3-1 | . | TGTGCCAGCAGCTTCTCCACGAGGGAGACTGAAGCTTTCTTT | CASSFSTRETEAFF
large | TRBJ2-1 | TRBV20-1 | TRBD2 | TGCAGTGCTAGAGATATGGCGGGGAGGGATGAGCAGTTCTTC | CSARDMAGRDEQFF
medium-sized | TRBJ1-1 | TRBV6-5 | . | TGTGCCAGCAGTTACGAATCCGGCAGGGAAGCTTTCTTT | CASSYESGREAFF
. | TRBJ1-4 | TRBV20-1 | . | TGCAGTGCTTCCCGACACCCAACTAATGAAAAACTGTTTTTT | CSASRHPTNEKLFF
medium-sized | TRBJ1-2 | TRBV5-1 | TRBD1 | TGCGCCAGCAGCACTGACTCAGGGGGCGCGAGTGGCTACACCTTC | CASSTDSGGASGYTF
medium-sized | TRBJ2-3 | TRBV29-1 | . | TGCAGCTCCCTACGGGTGGGGGGACTCCGTAATGAAGATACGCAGTATTTT | CSSLRVGGLRNEDTQYF
few | TRBJ2-5 | TRBV5-8 | . | TGTGCCAGCAGCTTGGACAGGGCCCAAGAGACCCAGTACTTC | CASSLDRAQETQYF
medium-sized | TRBJ2-5 | TRBV25-1 | . | TGTGCCAGCAGCCGGAGATCGGGGGAGACCCAGTACTTC | CASSRRSGETQYF
medium-sized | TRBJ1-5 | TRBV27 | . | TGTGCCAGCGGTAACAGGGGCAATCAGCCCCAGCATTTT | CASGNRGNQPQHF
few | TRBJ1-6 | TRBV19 | . | TGTGCCAGTTTACCGGGGCCAAATTCACCCCTCCACTTT | CASLPGPNSPLHF
. | TRBJ2-2 | TRBV11-2 | . | TGTGCCAGCAGCCCCATCAGAGGAACAGGGCGCACTTCGAACACCGGGGAGCTGTTTTTT | CASSPIRGTGRTSNTGELFF
. | TRBJ1-5 | TRBV7-8 | . | TGTGCCAGCAGCCCCCAGAGCTTCAGGCGCAATCAGCCCCAGCATTTT | CASSPQSFRRNQPQHF
. | TRBJ2-3 | TRBV12-3/TRBV12-4 | . | TGTGCCAGCAGTCCCCCGAGTGGAGGGTCCACAGATACGCAGTATTTT | CASSPPSGGSTDTQYF
. | TRBJ2-1 | TRBV7-7 | TRBD2 | TGTGCTAGCAGCCCAAGGGACTATTCCTACAATGAGCAGTTCTTC | CASSPRDYSYNEQFF
few | TRBJ2-7 | TRBV5-5 | . | TGTGCCAGCAGCCTTGGGGGCTACGAGCAGTACTTC | CASSLGGYEQYF
few | TRBJ1-1 | TRBV12-5 | TRBD1 | TGTGCTAGTGGTTCAGGGGGGGGGAACACTGAAGCTTTCTTT | CASGSGGGNTEAFF
. | TRBJ2-3 | TRBV12-3/TRBV12-4 | . | TGTGCCAGCAGTTTCTACAGTAGGGGAGGTCGAGATACGCAGTATTTT | CASSFYSRGGRDTQYF
large | TRBJ1-5 | TRBV20-1 | . | TGCAGTGCTAAGACTACGGGGAATCAGCCCCAGCATTTT | CSAKTTGNQPQHF
few | TRBJ1-2 | TRBV9 | . | TGTGCCAGCAGCGCCTGGGAGACACCGGGAGGCTACACCTTC | CASSAWETPGGYTF
few | TRBJ2-2 | TRBV12-3/TRBV12-4 | . | TGTGCCAGCAGTTTCGACAGGTTTTTGGCCGGGGAGCTGTTTTTT | CASSFDRFLAGELFF